These T cell receptor beta chains were read from a single sample in a study of lymphopenia after photon versus proton radiotherapy. Assay: immunoSEQ multiplex PCR; the TCRdb copy retains only in-frame clones and omits some. In the table there are 15,000 to 20,000 clones, 84% of which are singletons. Sequences were derived from peripheral blood, sampled from a patient treated with photon-based radiotherapy. The receptors originated from a woman aged 45-60 years with pancreatic cancer. Both conserved end residues are part of each CDR3. A D gene is named only where the DNA matches it firmly. Clone sizes are given selectively: once, few, many, or a class where the clone is expanded.

D gene	V gene	J gene	clone size	CDR3 length	CDR3 DNA	CDR3 protein
.	TRBV29-1	TRBJ2-7	.	13	TGCAGCGTTGAAGGTCACGGGAGCTACGAGCAGTACTTC	CSVEGHGSYEQYF
.	TRBV11-2	TRBJ2-7	few	16	TGTGCCAGCAGCTCTGTCCGGGGTCGGGGGCGTCGCGAGCAGTACTTC	CASSSVRGRGRREQYF
.	TRBV11-2	TRBJ2-1	.	13	TGTGCCAGCAGCGAAGAGATCTACAATGAGCAGTTCTTC	CASSEEIYNEQFF
TRBD1	TRBV7-6	TRBJ1-1	.	14	TGTGCCAGCAGCTTAGGGCAGGGGGTCACTGAAGCTTTCTTT	CASSLGQGVTEAFF
TRBD2	TRBV25-1	TRBJ2-5	.	15	TGTGCCAGCAGTGAACCGACTAGCGGGCAAGAGACCCAGTACTTC	CASSEPTSGQETQYF
.	TRBV6-1	TRBJ1-5	.	15	TGTGCCAGCAGTGAAGGAGGGACCTACAATCAGCCCCAGCATTTT	CASSEGGTYNQPQHF
.	TRBV6-6	TRBJ1-4	.	15	TGTGCCAGCAGGGGTGGGGCAGGGTTTAATGAAAAACTGTTTTTT	CASRGGAGFNEKLFF
.	TRBV6-5	TRBJ2-5	.	14	TGTGCCAGCAGTGATCGGACGGACCAAGAGACCCAGTACTTC	CASSDRTDQETQYF
.	TRBV4-2	TRBJ1-2	.	16	TGTGCCAGCAGCCAAGCGGGGGGTATTGAGAGGCATGGCTACACCTTC	CASSQAGGIERHGYTF
TRBD2	TRBV9	TRBJ2-5	few	16	TGTGCCAGCAGCTCAGACTGGACTAGCGGCCAAGAGACCCAGTACTTC	CASSSDWTSGQETQYF
TRBD2	TRBV7-2	TRBJ2-5	.	14	TGTGCCAGCAGTTCGGTAGCGGGAGTGAAGACCCAGTACTTC	CASSSVAGVKTQYF
.	TRBV25-1	TRBJ2-7	.	14	TGTGCCAGCAAAAGGACAGTTTTTTCCTACGAGCAGTACTTC	CASKRTVFSYEQYF
TRBD2	TRBV15	TRBJ2-3	.	15	TGTGCCACCAGCACCGGGGGGACTCTAACAGATACGCAGTATTTT	CATSTGGTLTDTQYF
TRBD2	TRBV28	TRBJ2-1	.	15	TGTGCCAGCAGTTTCGGGACTAGCGTGCTAAATGAGCAGTTCTTC	CASSFGTSVLNEQFF
TRBD2	TRBV9	TRBJ2-1	once	16	TGTGCCAGCAGCGTATTAGGGACTAGCGGGAGTAATGAGCAGTTCTTC	CASSVLGTSGSNEQFF
.	TRBV5-8	TRBJ2-5	.	14	TGTGCCAGCAGCCCCGACAGGTTTGGAAAGACCCAGTACTTC	CASSPDRFGKTQYF
.	TRBV7-2	TRBJ1-4	.	13	TGTGCCAGCAGCTTACGGTGGGGTGAAAAACTGTTTTTT	CASSLRWGEKLFF
.	TRBV15	TRBJ2-5	.	13	TGTGCCACCAGCAGAGCCCCTCAAGAGACCCAGTACTTC	CATSRAPQETQYF
.	TRBV7-2	TRBJ2-5	.	11	TGTGCCAGCAGCTTCCTGGAGACCCAGTACTTC	CASSFLETQYF
.	TRBV7-6	TRBJ2-7	.	15	TGTGCCAGCAGCCTCCGACAGTCCGACCCCTACGAGCAGTACTTC	CASSLRQSDPYEQYF
TRBD1	TRBV27	TRBJ2-3	.	15	TGTGCCAGCAGTTTAGAGGGGGCGCCAGGAGATACGCAGTATTTT	CASSLEGAPGDTQYF
.	TRBV5-1	TRBJ1-2	.	16	TGCGCCAGCAGCCCGGGCGGGGCGTGGGGCGACTATGGCTACACCTTC	CASSPGGAWGDYGYTF
TRBD1	TRBV6-1	TRBJ1-2	few	14	TGTGCCAGCAGTGAAGCGGGACAGGGGTATGGCTACACCTTC	CASSEAGQGYGYTF
TRBD2	TRBV5-6	TRBJ2-1	.	16	TGTGCCAGCAGCTCACTAGCGGGAAGCTCCTACAATGAGCAGTTCTTC	CASSSLAGSSYNEQFF
TRBD2	TRBV29-1	TRBJ2-1	.	20	TGCAGCGTTTCAGGACTAGCTGCGGGCTTCTCCGCCCTATCTGACCATGAGCAGTTCTTC	CSVSGLAAGFSALSDHEQFF
TRBD2	TRBV5-4	TRBJ2-1	.	14	TGTGCCAGCAGCCGGGGGGTAGATTACAATGAGCAGTTCTTC	CASSRGVDYNEQFF
TRBD1	TRBV27	TRBJ2-1	.	17	TGTGCCAGCAGTACAACAGGGGCCCTGGAGGACGACAATGAGCAGTTCTTC	CASSTTGALEDDNEQFF
.	TRBV7-3	TRBJ1-1	.	13	TGTGCCAGCAGCCCCGGCCCGAACACTGAAGCTTTCTTT	CASSPGPNTEAFF
TRBD2	TRBV9	TRBJ2-1	once	17	TGTGCCAGCTCCCCCCTACAACTAGCGGGGGGATACAATGAGCAGTTCTTC	CASSPLQLAGGYNEQFF
TRBD2	TRBV29-1	TRBJ2-7	.	14	TGCAGCGTAACCGGACTAGCCGAGGGGTACGAGCAGTACTTC	CSVTGLAEGYEQYF
.	TRBV5-5	TRBJ1-3	.	15	TGTGCCAGCAGCTCAGACTCGGTAGTTCGGGACACCATATATTTT	CASSSDSVVRDTIYF
.	TRBV29-1	TRBJ2-2	.	13	TGCAGCGTTGTAAAGGGGAACACCGGGGAGCTGTTTTTT	CSVVKGNTGELFF
TRBD1	TRBV10-2	TRBJ1-2	.	15	TGCGCCAGCAGTGATCCGGGACAGGGGAACTATGGCTACACCTTC	CASSDPGQGNYGYTF
TRBD1	TRBV6-5	TRBJ2-7	.	14	TGTGCCAGCAGTCGGACAGGGGGGTACTACGAGCAGTACTTC	CASSRTGGYYEQYF
.	TRBV19	TRBJ1-2	.	16	TGTGCCAGTAGTAAGGAGTGGGGGAACCCCACGTATGGCTACACCTTC	CASSKEWGNPTYGYTF
.	TRBV2	TRBJ2-7	few	14	TGTGCCAGCAGTGAAGAGGCACCCTGGGGAGAGCAGTACTTC	CASSEEAPWGEQYF
TRBD2	TRBV27	TRBJ2-3	.	20	TGTGCCAGCAGTCGAAACGGGAGGGGACTAGCGTTTAGCAGCACAGATACGCAGTATTTT	CASSRNGRGLAFSSTDTQYF
.	TRBV7-2	TRBJ2-1	.	13	TGTGCCAGCAGCGAGTATCGAGTTAATGAGCAGTTCTTC	CASSEYRVNEQFF
.	TRBV11-2	TRBJ2-7	.	14	TGTGCCAGCAGCTTATCGGGACACAACTACGAGCAGTACTTC	CASSLSGHNYEQYF
TRBD2	TRBV27	TRBJ2-2	.	17	TGTGCCAGCAGTTTATCCCGCCTAGCGGGAGGTACGGGGGAGCTGTTTTTT	CASSLSRLAGGTGELFF
TRBD1	TRBV7-6	TRBJ2-5	.	15	TGTGCCAGCAGCGCCGGGACAGGTGATCAAGAGACCCAGTACTTC	CASSAGTGDQETQYF
TRBD1	TRBV7-3	TRBJ2-7	.	13	TGTGCCAGCAGCCTTAACACAGGGGGCGAGCAGTACTTC	CASSLNTGGEQYF
TRBD1	TRBV4-3	TRBJ2-7	.	14	TGCGCCAGCAACTCCGGGACAGGGGTCCACGAGCAGTACTTC	CASNSGTGVHEQYF
.	TRBV7-2	TRBJ1-3	.	15	TGTGCCAGCAGCTTATCCCGGGGTGGTGGAAACACCATATATTTT	CASSLSRGGGNTIYF
.	TRBV7-2	TRBJ2-1	.	17	TGTGCCAGCAGCTTAGGAGCTAGCCGGTACTCCTACAATGAGCAGTTCTTC	CASSLGASRYSYNEQFF
TRBD1	TRBV2	TRBJ2-2	.	15	TGTGCCAGCAGCCCCAGGGGGCGTAACACCGGGGAGCTGTTTTTT	CASSPRGRNTGELFF
.	TRBV7-9	TRBJ1-4	.	14	TGTGCCAGCAGCTTACAGGGAGGGAATGAAAAACTGTTTTTT	CASSLQGGNEKLFF
.	TRBV12-2	TRBJ2-1	.	14	TGTGCCGAGGACGGGGAGGGCTGCCTGGATGAGCAGTTCTTC	CAEDGEGCLDEQFF
.	TRBV4-3	TRBJ1-1	.	13	TGCGCCAGCAGCCAAGGGCTCCTTACTGAAGCTTTCTTT	CASSQGLLTEAFF
.	TRBV5-5	TRBJ2-7	once	15	TGTGCCAGCAGCTTGGGGGTGCGTTCGGGCTACGAGCAGTACTTC	CASSLGVRSGYEQYF
.	TRBV7-6	TRBJ2-7	once	12	TGTGCCAGCAGCGATGGCTCCTACGAGCAGTACTTC	CASSDGSYEQYF
TRBD2	TRBV9	TRBJ2-3	.	16	TGTGCCAGCAGCGTAGAGGGCGGGAGGCGCACAGATACGCAGTATTTT	CASSVEGGRRTDTQYF
TRBD2	TRBV19	TRBJ2-3	.	16	TGTGCCACCTCCGCCGGTACTAGCGTAATCACAGATACGCAGTATTTT	CATSAGTSVITDTQYF
.	TRBV18	TRBJ1-1	.	14	TGTGCCAGCTCACCACCGGCGGCAGGGTGGCGAGCTTTCTTT	CASSPPAAGWRAFF